This T cell receptor (beta chain) was sequenced for a study of blood T cell repertoires in COVID-19. Study background: The study drew acute and convalescent COVID-19 samples from the United States, Italy and Spain. In each case, the material was cDNA or gDNA derived from T cells, B-cell-depleted T cells, or PBMCs.

Germline lookup yields CDR1 SGHRS and CDR2 YFSETQ. The CDR3 covers 18 residues. J lost 0 bases, V lost 2 bases, and 7 bases had no gene match. Source study methods: Amplification with reference gene primers provided the estimates of nucleated cell counts. TCRdb's table, derived via immunoSEQ multiplex PCR, lists solely in-frame clones and lacks some. D and trimming come from the DNA, and the V and J calls and clone size come from that table. The data show about 250,000 clones, 85% to 90% seen once. Donors of Cohort 3 who recovered were those that had two negative PCRs, clearance, or symptom resolution.

The V call is TRBV5-1, the J call TRBJ2-6; 8 bases match TRBD1. The specimen sequenced was PBMCs or T cells enriched from blood (not recorded which). The sequence was collected from a man younger than 30 who had recovered from COVID-19. CDR3 DNA: TGCGCCAGCAGCTTCGACAGGGGCTTCCTCTCTGGGGCCAACGTCCTGACTTTC. Encoded protein: CASSFDRGFLSGANVLTF.